Listed here are 11 T cell receptor beta chains from one sample, sequenced in a study of T-cell reconstitution after alpha-beta-depleted transplantation in children. Unique molecular identifiers tagged the TCRbeta library. TCRdb passed the PCR reads through MiXCR, listing each CDR3 protein once. The table lists more than 300,000 distinct CDR3 sequences, about a sixth of them singletons. The sequencing used PBMCs, mostly from graft donor cells, collected 360 days after TCRalphabeta/CD19-depleted stem cell transplant. The receptor source for this set is a male patient between 2 and 9 years old who had a stem cell transplant for acute lymphoblastic leukemia, so the T cells may come from the graft donor.

Here the CDR3 reads CAISESGRENTEAFF. CDR3 coding DNA: TGTGCCATCAGTGAGTCCGGGAGGGAGAACACTGAAGCTTTCTTT. This chain links TRBV10-3 with TRBJ1-1; no firm D call. Trimming cost V 0 bases and J 1 base, with 9 bases left between them. Germline lookup yields CDR1 ENHRY and CDR2 SYGVKD. The CDR3 contains 15 residues.

This clonotype turned up a few times. The chain couples TRBV29-1 to TRBJ2-3; possibly TRBD1 for D (7 bases). V lost 6 bases and J 7 bases, leaving 17 bases between the germline ends. Germline V gene data show CDR1 as SQVTM and CDR2 as ANQGSEA. The CDR3 contains 13 residues. CDR3 coding DNA: TGCAGCGTCCCAGGGGGAGGTAGGAATACGCAGTATTTT. Translation gives CSVPGGGRNTQYF.

This clonotype was detected only a few times. The chain links TRBV29-1 to TRBJ2-1; no clear D. Trimming cost V 4 bases and J 0 bases, with 4 bases left between them. CDR1 and CDR2 (germline): SQVTM, ANQGSEA. The CDR3 is 12 residues long. The CDR3, as DNA: TGCAGCGTTGCGAGCTCCTACAATGAGCAGTTCTTC. It translates to CSVASSYNEQFF.

This clonotype was seen more than once but under ten times. The chain has TRBV20-1 and TRBJ2-7; D is unresolved. The germline gives CDR1 DFQATT, CDR2 SNEGSKA (reference sequence). This CDR3 comprises 14 residues. V was clipped by 3 bases and J by 4 bases, with 16 bases between them. CDR3 sequence reads: CSARSMLGEYEQYF. The DNA of the CDR3 is TGCAGTGCTAGGTCGATGCTTGGGGAATACGAGCAGTACTTC.

The rearrangement links TRBV5-6 to TRBJ2-1; 7 positions match TRBD2. Trimming took 5 bases from V and 1 from J; bases not matched to a gene: 9. Germline assignment: CDR1 SGHDT and CDR2 YYEEEE. The CDR3 extends over 16 amino acids. As DNA, the CDR3 is TGTGCCAGCAGACCATGGGGGAGGGCATCCTACAATGAGCAGTTCTTC. Translated: CASRPWGRASYNEQFF.

This rearrangement joins TRBV27 to TRBJ2-7; D is ambiguous. CDR1 and CDR2 (germline): MNHEY, SMNVEV (reference sequence). Trimming pared 8 bases from V and 2 bases from J, leaving 19 bases between. This CDR3 spans 15 amino acids. The CDR3 DNA reads as TGTGCCAGCCATCCAGCCTTATCAACTCCCTACGAGCAGTACTTC. Translated: CASHPALSTPYEQYF.

At least ten counts were recorded for this clonotype. The V and J genes are TRBV7-8 and TRBJ2-1, with D possibly matching TRBD1 (8 bases). The CDR3 loop spans 18 amino acids. V was shortened by 0 bases and J by 5 bases, with 20 bases between the two germline ends. The germline V gene encodes CDR1 SGHVS and CDR2 FQNEAQ. The CDR3 sequence is CASSLAPGQGGPHNEQFF. CDR3 coding DNA: TGTGCCAGCAGCTTAGCCCCCGGACAGGGAGGGCCCCACAATGAGCAGTTCTTC.

This clonotype was found a few times. V and J are TRBV6-5 and TRBJ2-2; tentatively, D is TRBD1 (5 bases). V was pared by 2 bases and J by 9 bases, with 16 bases between. The V gene's germline CDR1 is MNHEY and CDR2 SVGAGI. The CDR3 is made up of 15 amino acids. CDR3 bases: TGTGCCAGCAGTTACAATCCGACAGCGTATTGGGAGCTGTTTTTT. Protein: CASSYNPTAYWELFF.

This clonotype appeared many times. The V gene is TRBV3-1, the J gene TRBJ2-6; TRBD1 matches at 7 bases. V shed 4 bases, J shed 8 bases, and the junction held 11 bases outside the gene matches. Germline CDR1 and CDR2: LGHDT and YNNKEL (reference sequence). This CDR3 has 16 residues. The CDR3 reads CASSLLLVQGTNVLTF. CDR3 sequence (DNA): TGTGCCAGCAGCCTTCTTCTGGTACAGGGGACCAACGTCCTGACTTTC. The variable domain in full, with the rest retrieved from reference TRBV3-1 and TRBJ2-6, is DTAVSQTPKYLVTQMGNDKSIKCEQNLGHDTMYWYKQDSKKFLKIMFSYNNKELIINETVPNRFSPKSPDKAHLNLHINSLELGDSAVYFCASSLLLVQGTNVLTFGAGSRLTVL.

This chain uses TRBV20-1 with TRBJ2-5; TRBD1 is a possible D gene (6 bases). Trimming shortened V by 2 bases and J by 5 bases, and 12 bases separated the two germline ends. This CDR3 has 13 residues. Germline V gene sequence: CDR1 DFQATT, CDR2 SNEGSKA (reference sequence). The CDR3 here is CSARTGNGETQYF. In DNA, the CDR3 is TGCAGTGCTAGAACAGGGAATGGGGAGACCCAGTACTTC.

The chain recombines TRBV11-1 with TRBJ2-6; TRBD1 matches 11 bases. The V segment lost 0 bases and the J segment 0 bases; nucleotides outside the gene matches: 4. The V gene's germline CDR1 is SGHAT and CDR2 FQDESV (reference sequence). This CDR3 has 19 residues. The chain's CDR3 is CASSLAVGTGGSGANVLTF. The CDR3 coding sequence is TGTGCCAGCAGCTTAGCTGTCGGGACAGGGGGCTCTGGGGCCAACGTCCTGACTTTC.